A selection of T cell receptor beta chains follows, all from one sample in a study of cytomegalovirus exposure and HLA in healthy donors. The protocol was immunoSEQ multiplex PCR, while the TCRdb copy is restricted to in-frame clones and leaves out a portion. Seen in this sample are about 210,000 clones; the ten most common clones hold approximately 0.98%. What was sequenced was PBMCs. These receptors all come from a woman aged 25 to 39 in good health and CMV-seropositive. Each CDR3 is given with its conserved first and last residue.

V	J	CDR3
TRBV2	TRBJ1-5	CASSVEGTAHQPQHF
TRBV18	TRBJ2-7	CASSPRLDSYEQYF
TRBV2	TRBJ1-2	CATLGQTNYGYTF
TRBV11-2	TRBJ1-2	CASSLPGLNRGEGYTF
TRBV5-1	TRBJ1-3	CASSLTAGQASGNTIYF
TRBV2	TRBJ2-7	CASSEATGLAGDYEQYF
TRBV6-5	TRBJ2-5	CASSYLGRGGQETQYF
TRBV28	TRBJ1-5	CASSYRQVSNQPQHF
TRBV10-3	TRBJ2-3	CAISRLAGYTDTQYF
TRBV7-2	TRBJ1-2	CASSTGQGYYGYTF
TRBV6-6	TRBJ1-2	CASSFGTGGTSGYTF
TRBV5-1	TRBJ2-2	CASSSLAGGTYTGELFF
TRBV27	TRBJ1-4	CASSRQLSTNEKLFF
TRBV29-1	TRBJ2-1	CSVESGTEGYNEQFF
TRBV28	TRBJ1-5	CASTPGSSNQPQHF
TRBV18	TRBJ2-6	CASSLRQGMAGANVLTF
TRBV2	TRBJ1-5	CASSGEQGGNQPQHF
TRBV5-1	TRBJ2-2	CASSYPTGSNTGELFF
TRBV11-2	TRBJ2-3	CASSFAGAITDTQYF
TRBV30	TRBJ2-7	CAWSVRGREQYF
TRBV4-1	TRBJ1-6	CASSQDAGENNSPLHF
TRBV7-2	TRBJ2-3	CASSLAAGSTDTQYF
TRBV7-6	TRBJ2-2	CASSTDRNTGELFF
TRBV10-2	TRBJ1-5	CASSRQGARNQPQHF
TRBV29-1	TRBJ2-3	CSVRRDDTDTRYF
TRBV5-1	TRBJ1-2	CASSWGTGGDGYTF
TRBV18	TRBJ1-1	CASSPITTTGNTEAFF
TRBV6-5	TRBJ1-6	CASRGQGNSPLHF
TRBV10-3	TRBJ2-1	CAIRGTSGSWNEQFF
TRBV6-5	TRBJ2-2	CASSYSIGETTGELFF
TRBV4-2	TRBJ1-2	CASSQVSGNYGYTF
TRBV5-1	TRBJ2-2	CASSLAALENTGELFF
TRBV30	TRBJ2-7	CAHFGPYEQYF
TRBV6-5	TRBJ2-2	CASPTTRGTGELFF
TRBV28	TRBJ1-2	CASKSGLDYGYTF
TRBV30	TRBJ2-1	CACGGADEQFF
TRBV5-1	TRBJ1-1	CASSLQGSTRTEAFF
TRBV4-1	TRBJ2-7	CASSRGQGLVEQYF
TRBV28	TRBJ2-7	CASSPRRDSGEQYF
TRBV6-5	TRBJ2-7	CASSLRGPLTYEQYF
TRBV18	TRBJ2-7	CASSRQSSYEQYF
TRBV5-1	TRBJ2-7	CASRRSEGTSGYEQYF
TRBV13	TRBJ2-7	CASSLGGGTYEQYF
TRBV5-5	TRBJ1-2	CASSLGAGANYGCTF
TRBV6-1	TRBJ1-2	CASSEVGRYYGYTF
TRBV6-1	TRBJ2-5	CASRLVGTTQETQYF
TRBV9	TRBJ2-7	CASSVAGGLAGDEQYF
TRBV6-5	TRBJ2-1	CASRPGTEYNEQFF
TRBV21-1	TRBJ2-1	CASITWPGNNEQFF
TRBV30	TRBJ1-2	CAWNIHQGRYGYTF